The 20 T cell receptor beta chains in this list originate from one sample, sequenced in a study of OX40 agonist ivuxolimab in advanced cancers. Sequenced by immunoSEQ multiplex PCR; TCRdb stores in-frame clones only, minus some. The repertoire includes over 5,500 clones, around 86% of them detected once, and 70% to 75% sits in the top ten. Sequences were derived from CD4+ or CD8+ T cells sorted from blood, sampled in a trial of the OX40 agonist ivuxolimab. These receptors originate from an adult with an advanced solid tumor such as melanoma, head and neck, liver or kidney cancer.

J is TRBJ1-4 and V is TRBV27, with D tentatively TRBD1 (5 bases). The V and J ends lost 7 bases and 1 base respectively, with 7 bases between them. This CDR3 spans 13 amino acids. CDR1 MNHEY and CDR2 SMNVEV come from the germline V gene (reference sequence). The CDR3 protein is CASKRGTNEKLFF. The CDR3, as DNA: TGTGCCAGCAAGAGGGGAACTAATGAAAAACTGTTTTTT.

The V gene is TRBV6-6, the J gene TRBJ2-2; D is uncertain. The V end was cut by 7 bases, the J end by 5 bases, with 11 bases between. CDR3 length: 13 amino acids. Germline-derived CDR1 and CDR2 are MNHNY and SVGAGI (reference sequence). The DNA for the CDR3 is TGTGCCAGCACCACGAAAGAGACCGGGGAGCTGTTTTTT. It yields the protein CASTTKETGELFF.

The V call is TRBV27, the J call TRBJ2-3; D uncertain. Germline values: CDR1 MNHEY, CDR2 SMNVEV (reference sequence). The CDR3 consists of 14 residues. Trimming cost V 5 bases and J 4 bases, with 13 bases left between them. The CDR3 DNA reads TGTGCCAGCAGTATTAGCCCGGAAGCAGATACGCAGTATTTT. Translation gives CASSISPEADTQYF.

The chain uses TRBV28 and TRBJ1-1, with D maybe TRBD1 (6 bases). Germline CDR1 and CDR2: MDHEN and SYDVKM. The CDR3 has 15 amino acids. The ends were cut back, 2 bases at V and 1 base at J, with 11 bases in the middle. This chain's CDR3 is CASSLGTTGNTEAFF. DNA for the CDR3: TGTGCCAGCAGTTTAGGAACGACAGGGAACACTGAAGCTTTCTTT.

This clone occurred once. The chain combines TRBV6-1 with TRBJ1-2; 7 positions agree with TRBD1. J was trimmed by 2 bases and V by 3 bases; bases with no gene match: 9. The CDR3 sequence is 16 residues long. CDR1 and CDR2 from the germline V gene are MNHNS and SASEGT. This CDR3 reads CASSEDETGSNYGYTF. The CDR3 nucleotides read TGTGCCAGCAGTGAGGACGAGACAGGGTCCAACTATGGCTACACCTTC.

V usage is TRBV6-6 and J usage is TRBJ1-6, with D unresolved. Deletions cut 6 bases from V and 0 bases from J, with 12 bases between. The germline gives CDR1 MNHNY, CDR2 SVGAGI (reference sequence). CDR3 length equals 16 residues. CDR3 nucleotide sequence: TGTGCCAGCAGCCACAGTTTTCACTCCTATAATTCACCCCTCCACTTT. This translates into CASSHSFHSYNSPLHF.

The CDR3 DNA reads TGCGCCAGCAGTCAGCTAGCGGGGGGCTCCTACGAGCAGTACTTC. It is translated as CASSQLAGGSYEQYF. The chain employs TRBV4-1 and TRBJ2-7; 11 bases fit TRBD2. After removal of 6 bases from V and 0 bases from J, the junction contained 4 bases not matched to a gene. Germline CDR1 is MGHRA and CDR2 is YSYEKL. The CDR3 totals 15 residues.

The rearrangement joins TRBV29-1 to TRBJ2-7; 8 bases are shared with TRBD2. Germline trimming cut 6 bases from V and 0 bases from J; bases unmatched to any gene: 4. Germline assignment: CDR1 SQVTM and CDR2 ANQGSEA. The CDR3 has 13 residues. CDR3 nucleotides: TGCAGCGTAACGGGGGGGTACTCCTACGAGCAGTACTTC. Translated: CSVTGGYSYEQYF.

This clone has only one observation. This chain joins TRBV10-2 and TRBJ1-3, with D uncertain. This CDR3 spans 13 amino acids. V was shortened by 2 bases and J by 2 bases, with 4 bases between the two germline ends. Germline CDR1 is WSHSY and CDR2 is SAAADI. In DNA form, the CDR3 reads TGCGCCAGCAGTGAGGGTGCTGGAAACACCATATATTTT. Its protein product is CASSEGAGNTIYF.

This chain connects TRBV6-1 to TRBJ2-3; D remains unclear. The V end was cut by 2 bases, the J end by 0 bases, with 3 bases between. CDR1 is MNHNS and CDR2 is SASEGT in the germline V gene. The CDR3 length is 13 residues. This chain's CDR3 is CASSEFSTDTQYF. DNA of the CDR3: TGTGCCAGCAGTGAATTCAGCACAGATACGCAGTATTTT.

The rearrangement links TRBV27 to TRBJ2-7; perhaps TRBD1 as D (8 bases). CDR1 is MNHEY and CDR2 is SMNVEV in the germline V gene (reference sequence). The ends were cut back, 5 bases at V and 0 bases at J, with 17 bases in the middle. This CDR3 is 16 amino acids long. As DNA, the CDR3 is TGTGCCAGCAGTCCCACAGGGGGAGGGGACTCCTACGAGCAGTACTTC. Its protein is CASSPTGGGDSYEQYF.

The gene calls are TRBV10-1 and TRBJ1-2; no firm D call. Germline lookup yields CDR1 WNHNN and CDR2 SYGVQD (reference sequence). The CDR3 contains 13 residues. With 2 bases removed from V and 10 bases from J, the gap between germline ends came to 14 bases. The CDR3 sequence is CASSEHRRDDYTF. The CDR3 region has the DNA TGCGCCAGCAGTGAGCACAGACGGGATGACTACACCTTC.

The gene calls are TRBV25-1 and TRBJ2-5, with D unclear. With 3 bases removed from V and 0 bases from J, the gap between germline ends came to 11 bases. The CDR3 runs to 15 residues. Germline loops: CDR1 MGHDK, CDR2 SYGVNS. CDR3 amino acids: CASSDIELYQETQYF. CDR3 in DNA: TGTGCCAGCAGTGACATAGAACTGTACCAAGAGACCCAGTACTTC.

A note on this clone: At one of its ends the junction is not consistent with the germline gene, which may arise from a read error. The J gene is TRBJ2-3, the V gene TRBV7-7, with D possibly TRBD1 on 5 matching bases. Germline lookup yields CDR1 SSHAT and CDR2 FNYEAQ (reference sequence). The length of the CDR3 is 14 residues. The CDR3 region is CASSQTTGTDTQYF. CDR3 bases: TGTGCTAGCAGCCAAACGACAGGCACAGATACGCAGTATTTT.

The table lists this clone with a count of one. J is TRBJ1-5 and V is TRBV19; no firm D call. The CDR3 sequence is 14 residues long. V was pared by 4 bases and J by 4 bases, with 11 bases between. Germline values: CDR1 LNHDA, CDR2 SQIVND (reference sequence). In DNA form, the CDR3 reads TGTGCCAGTAGTACGAGGGAATGGAATCAGCCCCAGCATTTT. Protein: CASSTREWNQPQHF.

This chain connects TRBV5-7 to TRBJ2-7, with 8 bases that match TRBD2. TRBV5-7 is treated as an ORF (open reading frame) with a function not yet certain. CDR3 size: 16 residues. Trimming removed 2 bases from V and 4 bases from J; junction bases left unmatched: 11. The CDR3 here is CASSFGGEDGIYEQYF. CDR3 DNA sequence: TGTGCCAGCAGCTTCGGGGGGGAGGACGGAATTTACGAGCAGTACTTC.

V is TRBV11-2 and J is TRBJ1-2, with a tentative D call TRBD1 (6 bases). Trimming removed 1 base at V and 4 bases at J, with 13 bases between. The CDR3 loop spans 15 amino acids. Per the germline V gene, CDR1 is SGHAT and CDR2 is FQNNGV. CDR3 in amino acids: CASSLAGAGGYGYTF. The CDR3 coding sequence is TGTGCCAGCAGCTTAGCAGGGGCCGGAGGCTATGGCTACACCTTC.

The V and J genes are TRBV4-2 and TRBJ2-1, with D possibly TRBD1 on 6 matching bases. Germline CDR1 LGHNA, CDR2 YNFKEQ. This CDR3 has 14 residues. Trimming shortened V by 2 bases and J by 9 bases, and 14 bases separated the two germline ends. This CDR3 reads CASSQRQEGGEQFF. CDR3 sequence (DNA): TGTGCCAGCAGCCAACGACAGGAAGGGGGTGAGCAGTTCTTC.

This clone was counted once. The CDR3 nucleotides are TGTGCCAGCAGTTTACTGTCTAGCGGGGCGGCCGGCACAGATACGCAGTATTTT. This gives the protein CASSLLSSGAAGTDTQYF. The rearrangement links TRBV27 to TRBJ2-3, with 9 bases aligning to TRBD2. The CDR3 spans 18 residues. V gave up 2 bases and J gave up 1 base; unmatched junction bases: 10. Germline CDR1 and CDR2: MNHEY and SMNVEV (reference sequence).

This sequence joins TRBV10-3 and TRBJ1-3, with no clear D. Germline CDR1 and CDR2: ENHRY and SYGVKD. V dropped 4 bases and J dropped 2 bases, with 12 bases sitting between them. The CDR3 contains 15 residues. The CDR3 reads CAISVGGETGNTIYF. CDR3 nucleotides: TGTGCCATCAGTGTTGGCGGAGAAACTGGAAACACCATATATTTT.